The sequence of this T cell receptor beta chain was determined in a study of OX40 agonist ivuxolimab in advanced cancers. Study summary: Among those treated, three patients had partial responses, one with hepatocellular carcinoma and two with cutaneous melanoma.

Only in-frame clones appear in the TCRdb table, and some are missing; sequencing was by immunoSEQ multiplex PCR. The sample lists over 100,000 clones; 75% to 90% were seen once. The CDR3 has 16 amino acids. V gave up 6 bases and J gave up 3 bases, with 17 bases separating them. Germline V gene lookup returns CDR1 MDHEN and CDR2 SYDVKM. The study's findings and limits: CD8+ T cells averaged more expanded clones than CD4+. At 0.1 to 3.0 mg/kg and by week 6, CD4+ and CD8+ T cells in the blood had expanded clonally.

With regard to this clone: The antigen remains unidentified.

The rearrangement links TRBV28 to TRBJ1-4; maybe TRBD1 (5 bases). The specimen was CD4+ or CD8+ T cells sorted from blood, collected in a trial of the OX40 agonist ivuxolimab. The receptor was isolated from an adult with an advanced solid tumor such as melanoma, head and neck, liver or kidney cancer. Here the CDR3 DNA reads TGTGCCAGCAGCCCCGAATACAGGACGCCTAATGAAAAACTGTTTTTT. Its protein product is CASSPEYRTPNEKLFF.